This T cell receptor beta chain was obtained from a study of blood T cells in healthy people across ages. Combining a sample-barcoded 5' primer with a J-beta primer mix, a second PCR ran for roughly 7 to 12 cycles. A single record per CDR3 protein comes from TCRdb applying MiXCR to the 5' RACE reads. The sample holds about 1.8 million distinct CDR3 sequences, approximately 50% seen once. Trimming took off 7 bases at V and 0 bases at J, with 11 bases between the two ends. Germline-derived CDR1 and CDR2 are SGDLS and YYNGEE. This CDR3 comprises 14 residues. The sequence came from a woman aged 40-49 years in good health. The sample taken for sequencing was blood. The chain links TRBV9 to TRBJ2-4; D possibly corresponds to TRBD2 (6 bases). DNA for the CDR3: TGTGCCAGCGGACGGGGGACAGCCAAAAACATTCAGTACTTC. This codes for CASGRGTAKNIQYF.